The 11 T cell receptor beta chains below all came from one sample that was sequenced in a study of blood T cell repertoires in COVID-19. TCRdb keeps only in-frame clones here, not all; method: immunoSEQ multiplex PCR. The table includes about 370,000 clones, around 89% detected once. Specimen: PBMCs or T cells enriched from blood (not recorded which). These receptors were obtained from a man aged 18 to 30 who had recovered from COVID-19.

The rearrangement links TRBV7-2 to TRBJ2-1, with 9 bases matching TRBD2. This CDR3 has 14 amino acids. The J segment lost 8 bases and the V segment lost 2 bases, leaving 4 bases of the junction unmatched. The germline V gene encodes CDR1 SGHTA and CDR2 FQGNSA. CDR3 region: CASSLMGLADEQFF. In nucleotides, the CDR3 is TGTGCCAGCAGCTTAATGGGACTAGCTGATGAGCAGTTCTTC.

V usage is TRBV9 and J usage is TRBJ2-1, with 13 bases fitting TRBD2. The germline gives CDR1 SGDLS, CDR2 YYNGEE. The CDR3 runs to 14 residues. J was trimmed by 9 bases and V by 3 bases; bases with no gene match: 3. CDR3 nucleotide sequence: TGTGCCAGCAGCGAACTAGCGGGGGGGCTTGAGCAGTTCTTC. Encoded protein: CASSELAGGLEQFF.

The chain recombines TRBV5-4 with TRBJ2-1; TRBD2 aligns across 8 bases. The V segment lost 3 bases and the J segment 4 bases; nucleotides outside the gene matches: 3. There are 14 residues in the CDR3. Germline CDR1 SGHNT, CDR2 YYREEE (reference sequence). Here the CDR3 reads CASSYGGAYNEQFF. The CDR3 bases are TGTGCCAGCAGCTACGGGGGGGCTTACAATGAGCAGTTCTTC.

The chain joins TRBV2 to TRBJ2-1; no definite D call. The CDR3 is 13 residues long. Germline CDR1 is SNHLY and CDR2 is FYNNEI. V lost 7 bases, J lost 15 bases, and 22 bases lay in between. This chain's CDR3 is CASNSGSYERSFF. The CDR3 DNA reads TGTGCCAGCAATTCGGGTTCCTACGAGAGGTCGTTCTTC.

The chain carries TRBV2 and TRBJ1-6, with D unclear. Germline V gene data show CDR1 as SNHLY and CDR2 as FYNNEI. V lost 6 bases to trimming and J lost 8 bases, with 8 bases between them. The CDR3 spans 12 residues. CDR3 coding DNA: TGTGCCAGCAGAGCCAGGTATTCACCCCTCCACTTT. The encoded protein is CASRARYSPLHF.

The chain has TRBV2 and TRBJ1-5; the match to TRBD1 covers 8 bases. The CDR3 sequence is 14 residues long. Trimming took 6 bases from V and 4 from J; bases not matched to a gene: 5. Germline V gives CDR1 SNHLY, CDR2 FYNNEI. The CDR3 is CASRGQAQNQPQHF. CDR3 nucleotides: TGTGCCAGCAGGGGACAGGCCCAAAATCAGCCCCAGCATTTT.

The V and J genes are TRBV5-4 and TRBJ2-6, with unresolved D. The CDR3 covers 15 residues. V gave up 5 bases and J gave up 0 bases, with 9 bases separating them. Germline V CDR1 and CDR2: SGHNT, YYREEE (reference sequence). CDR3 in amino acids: CASSLDISGANVLTF. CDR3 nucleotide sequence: TGTGCCAGCAGTCTTGACATCTCTGGGGCCAACGTCCTGACTTTC.

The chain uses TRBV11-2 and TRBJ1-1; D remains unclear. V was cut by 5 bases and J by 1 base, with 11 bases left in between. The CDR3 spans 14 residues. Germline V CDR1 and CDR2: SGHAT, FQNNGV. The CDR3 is CASSPWSSNTEAFF. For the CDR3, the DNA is TGTGCCAGCAGCCCGTGGAGCTCGAACACTGAAGCTTTCTTT.

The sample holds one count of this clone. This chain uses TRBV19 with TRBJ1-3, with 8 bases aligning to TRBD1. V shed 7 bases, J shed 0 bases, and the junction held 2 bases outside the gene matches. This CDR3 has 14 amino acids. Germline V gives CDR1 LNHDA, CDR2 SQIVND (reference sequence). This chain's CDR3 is CASNDRGSGNTIYF. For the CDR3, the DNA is TGTGCCAGTAATGACAGGGGCTCTGGAAACACCATATATTTT.

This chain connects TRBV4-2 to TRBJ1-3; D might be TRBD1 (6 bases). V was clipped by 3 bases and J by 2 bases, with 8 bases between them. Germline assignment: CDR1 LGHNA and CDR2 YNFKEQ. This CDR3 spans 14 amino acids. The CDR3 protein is CASSQGTPGNTIYF. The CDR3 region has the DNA TGTGCCAGCAGCCAGGGGACACCTGGAAACACCATATATTTT.

This chain's CDR3 is CASSLFTTSGGAREQFF. In DNA form, the CDR3 reads TGCGCCAGCAGCTTGTTTACGACTAGCGGGGGGGCCCGGGAGCAGTTCTTC. This chain links TRBV5-1 with TRBJ2-1; TRBD2 agrees at 14 bases. The CDR3 consists of 17 residues. Unmatched junction bases numbered 10, after V lost 1 base and J lost 10 bases. CDR1 is SGHRS and CDR2 is YFSETQ in the germline V gene.